The 15 T cell receptor beta chains below all came from one sample that was sequenced in a study of T cell responses to AZD1222 COVID-19 vaccine. Assay: immunoSEQ multiplex PCR; the TCRdb copy retains only in-frame clones and omits some. Of about 140,000 clones listed, 80% to 95% were seen once; the top ten hold around 3.5%. The sequences come from peripheral blood, collected 28 days after the second AZD1222 dose. Source of these receptors: an adult who received the AZD1222 COVID-19 vaccine.

The V call is TRBV6-5, the J call TRBJ1-1; TRBD1 matches 7 bases. From germline, CDR1 is MNHEY and CDR2 SVGAGI. Trimming removed 6 bases from V and 1 base from J; junction bases left unmatched: 8. The CDR3 is 15 amino acids. This CDR3 is CASRPGGRQNTEAFF. For the CDR3, the DNA is TGTGCCAGCAGACCAGGGGGACGGCAGAACACTGAAGCTTTCTTT.

The gene calls are TRBV7-3 and TRBJ2-2; TRBD2 matches at 8 bases. CDR3 size: 16 residues. V lost 3 bases to trimming and J lost 6 bases; unmatched junction nucleotides: 9. Germline V gives CDR1 SGHTA, CDR2 FQGTGA. The DNA for the CDR3 is TGTGCCAGCAGCTTCCGCCCGGGACTAGTCGCCGGGGAGCTGTTTTTT. It translates to CASSFRPGLVAGELFF.

The J gene is TRBJ2-1, the V gene TRBV3-1 (or the pseudogene TRBV3-2); 11 positions agree with TRBD2. With 3 bases clipped from V and 12 bases from J, the junction kept 4 bases outside the gene matches. This CDR3 comprises 13 residues. Germline V gene lookup returns CDR1 LGHDT and CDR2 YNNKEL (reference sequence). The CDR3 region has the DNA TGTGCCAGCAGCCAGGTAGCGGGAGGGATGCAGTTCTTC. Translation gives CASSQVAGGMQFF.

J is TRBJ1-2 and V is TRBV19; 12 nucleotides match TRBD1. V trimming: 3 bases; J trimming: 4 bases; junction bases outside the gene matches: 12. The CDR3 loop spans 18 amino acids. Germline V gives CDR1 LNHDA, CDR2 SQIVND (reference sequence). For the CDR3, the DNA is TGTGCCAGTAGTATGGGGACAGGGGGCACGGGGCTCGGCTATGGCTACACCTTC. It specifies CASSMGTGGTGLGYGYTF.

The chain links TRBV11-3 to TRBJ2-7, with a possible D match to TRBD1 (6 bases). The V gene's germline CDR1 is SGHNT and CDR2 YENEEA. The V gene lost 2 bases and the J gene lost 4 bases, with 9 bases spanning the gap. The CDR3 length is 13 residues. DNA for the CDR3: TGTGCCAGCAGCTTAAATCAGGGGTACGAGCAGTACTTC. Its protein product is CASSLNQGYEQYF.

DNA for the CDR3: TGTGCCAGCAGCTTAGGGGATACAGGGTTGAGCAATCAGCCCCAGCATTTT. Its protein is CASSLGDTGLSNQPQHF. The chain uses TRBV7-9 and TRBJ1-5, with a possible D match to TRBD1 (6 bases). The germline V gene has CDR1 SEHNR and CDR2 FQNEAQ (reference sequence). The CDR3 sequence is 17 residues long. Trimming took 1 base from V and 1 from J, leaving 14 bases between them.

The V call is TRBV5-4, the J call TRBJ2-1; a possible D gene is TRBD1 (6 bases). Germline CDR1 SGHNT, CDR2 YYREEE (reference sequence). The CDR3 extends over 13 amino acids. The V end lost 2 bases, the J end lost 8 bases, and 11 bases lay between the germline ends. CDR3 sequence (DNA): TGTGCCAGCAGCTTCAGGGGTCTCGATGAGCAGTTCTTC. Translated, it gives CASSFRGLDEQFF.

This clone was recorded only once. The chain has TRBV7-2 and TRBJ1-2, with D unresolved. Trimming cost V 5 bases and J 5 bases, with 9 bases left between them. The CDR3 contains 12 residues. Germline CDR1 SGHTA, CDR2 FQGNSA. CDR3 sequence reads: CASSAEGYGYTF. In DNA, the CDR3 is TGTGCCAGCAGCGCGGAGGGTTATGGCTACACCTTC. Looking up the rest from reference TRBV7-2 and TRBJ1-2 gives the full variable domain: GAGVSQSPSNKVTEKGKDVELRCDPISGHTALYWYRQSLGQGLEFLIYFQGNSAPDKSGLPSDRFSAERTGGSVSTLTIQRTQQEDSAVYLCASSAEGYGYTFGSGTRLTVV.

The chain uses TRBV6-5 and TRBJ2-1, with 9 bases lining up with TRBD2. With 0 bases clipped from V and 4 bases from J, the junction kept 4 bases outside the gene matches. Per the germline V gene, CDR1 is MNHEY and CDR2 is SVGAGI. This CDR3 has 16 residues. The CDR3 protein is CASSYSLAGVYNEQFF. The CDR3 region has the DNA TGTGCCAGCAGTTACTCTTTAGCGGGAGTATACAATGAGCAGTTCTTC.

The rearrangement joins TRBV5-4 to TRBJ2-7, with 9 bases identical to TRBD1. Unmatched junction bases numbered 13, after V lost 3 bases and J lost 3 bases. Germline-derived CDR1 and CDR2 are SGHNT and YYREEE (reference sequence). The CDR3 contains 17 residues. CDR3 sequence (DNA): TGTGCCAGCAGCTCGATGATGGCCGGGACAGGGCGCTACGAGCAGTACTTC. Residues: CASSSMMAGTGRYEQYF.

The rearrangement links TRBV9 to TRBJ2-5, with D possibly TRBD2 on 6 matching bases. CDR1 and CDR2 (germline): SGDLS, YYNGEE. This CDR3 spans 15 amino acids. V lost 3 bases, J lost 5 bases, and 17 bases lay in between. The CDR3 sequence: CASSADPYSGETQYF. The CDR3 coding sequence is TGTGCCAGCAGCGCCGATCCATACAGCGGGGAGACCCAGTACTTC. The full variable domain, completed using reference TRBV9 and TRBJ2-5, is DSGVTQTPKHLITATGQRVTLRCSPRSGDLSVYWYQQSLDQGLQFLIQYYNGEERAKGNILERFSAQQFPDLHSELNLSSLELGDSALYFCASSADPYSGETQYFGPGTRLLVL.

This clone was detected once. The V gene is TRBV5-1, the J gene TRBJ2-7, with 11 bases aligning to TRBD2. Germline V gene data show CDR1 as SGHRS and CDR2 as YFSETQ. With V trimmed by 4 bases and J by 3 bases, 12 bases remained unmatched. CDR3 length equals 17 residues. This chain's CDR3 is CASSPGGTSGGYYEQYF. The DNA of the CDR3 is TGCGCCAGCAGCCCCGGGGGCACTAGCGGGGGATACTACGAGCAGTACTTC.

The chain uses TRBV10-1 and TRBJ1-1; D call uncertain. Germline V lookup: CDR1 WNHNN, CDR2 SYGVQD (reference sequence). The V end was cut by 8 bases, the J end by 0 bases, with 10 bases between. This CDR3 spans 13 amino acids. CDR3 residues: CASGGKMNTEAFF. CDR3 bases: TGCGCCAGCGGTGGGAAGATGAACACTGAAGCTTTCTTT.

The gene calls are TRBV12-1 and TRBJ1-3; the tabulated D call, TRBD1, remains unverified against the DNA. TRBV12-1 is given as a pseudogene. The CDR3 has 15 residues. In nucleotides, the CDR3 is TGTGCCAGCAGTTCTCAAGGGGGTTATGGAAACACCATATATTTT. Protein: CASSSQGGYGNTIYF.

The chain couples TRBV5-4 to TRBJ2-5; D possibly uses TRBD1 or TRBD2 (5 bases each). The V and J ends lost 0 bases and 0 bases respectively, with 6 bases between them. The CDR3 totals 14 residues. Germline V gene data show CDR1 as SGHNT and CDR2 as YYREEE (reference sequence). The CDR3 DNA follows: TGTGCCAGCAGCTTGGGGGGGTACCAAGAGACCCAGTACTTC. Its translation: CASSLGGYQETQYF.